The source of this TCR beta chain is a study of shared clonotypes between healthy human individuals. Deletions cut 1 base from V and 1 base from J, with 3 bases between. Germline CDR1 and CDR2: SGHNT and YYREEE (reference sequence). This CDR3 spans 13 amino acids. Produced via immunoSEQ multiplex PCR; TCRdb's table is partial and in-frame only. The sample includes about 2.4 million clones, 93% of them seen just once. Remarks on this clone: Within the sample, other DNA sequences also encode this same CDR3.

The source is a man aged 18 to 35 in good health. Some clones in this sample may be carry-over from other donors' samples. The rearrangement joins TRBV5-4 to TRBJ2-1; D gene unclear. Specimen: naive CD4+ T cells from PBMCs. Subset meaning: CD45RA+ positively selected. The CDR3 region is CASSLRSYNEQFF. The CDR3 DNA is TGTGCCAGCAGCTTGAGGTCCTACAATGAGCAGTTCTTC.